This TCR beta chain derives from a study of T-cell reconstitution after alpha-beta-depleted transplantation in children. Findings of the study overall: By one year post-transplant, T-cell counts and diversity largely arose from T cells that were newly produced. Day-60 TCRbeta diversity that was high in some patients was derived from surviving recipient T cells and thymic progenitors. Reportedly, only several hundred clones from non-depleted graft cells drove alpha-beta T-cell counts at about two months.

In germline, CDR1 is SQVTM, CDR2 ANQGSEA. V was clipped by 5 bases and J by 1 base, with 5 bases between them. CDR3 length: 11 residues. The authors prepared the TCRbeta library with unique molecular identifiers. TCRdb ran MiXCR on the PCR reads and lists one entry per CDR3 protein. The repertoire holds approximately 300,000 distinct CDR3 sequences, with approximately 7.3% as singletons. The sample holds many counts of this clonotype. Antigen specificity is unknown. The chain has TRBV29-1 and TRBJ1-1; maybe TRBD1 (5 bases). The receptor comes from a female patient aged 2-10 years who had a stem cell transplant for Fanconi anemia, so the T cells may come from the graft donor. Sequencing used peripheral blood, obtained 360 days after TCRalphabeta/CD19-depleted stem cell transplant. CDR3 in amino acids: CSVRGNTEAFF. As DNA, the CDR3 is TGCAGCGTTAGGGGGAACACTGAAGCTTTCTTT.